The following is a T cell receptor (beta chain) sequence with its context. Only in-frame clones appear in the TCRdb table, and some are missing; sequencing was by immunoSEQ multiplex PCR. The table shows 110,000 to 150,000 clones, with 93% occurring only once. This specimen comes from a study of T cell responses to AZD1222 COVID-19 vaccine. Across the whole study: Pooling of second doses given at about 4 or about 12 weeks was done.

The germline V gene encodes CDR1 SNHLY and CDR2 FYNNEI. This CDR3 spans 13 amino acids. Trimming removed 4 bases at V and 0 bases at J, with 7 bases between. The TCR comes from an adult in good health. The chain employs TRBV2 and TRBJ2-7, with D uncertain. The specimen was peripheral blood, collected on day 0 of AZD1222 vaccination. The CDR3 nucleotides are TGTGCCAGCAGTGTAGACACCTCCTACGAGCAGTACTTC. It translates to CASSVDTSYEQYF.